The 17 T cell receptor beta chains below all came from one sample that was sequenced in a study of PD-1 blockade in classical Hodgkin lymphoma. The repertoire was sequenced with immunoSEQ multiplex PCR; TCRdb's copy has only in-frame clones and lacks some. The data hold some 16,000 clones, with about 90% observed a single time. As to time point: newly diagnosed, previously untreated cHL patient sample. Investigators isolated CD4+ T cells from thawed PBMCs through magnetic negative selection. The sequenced material came from CD4+ T cells from blood. The receptors stem from a human donor with classical Hodgkin lymphoma.

The chain joins TRBV25-1 to TRBJ2-4; no clear D gene. V was shortened by 8 bases and J by 2 bases, with 10 bases between the two germline ends. CDR3 length: 13 amino acids. The germline gives CDR1 MGHDK, CDR2 SYGVNS. CDR3 nucleotide sequence: TGTGCCAGCGGTATCGGAACCAAAAACATTCAGTACTTC. Translated, it gives CASGIGTKNIQYF.

The chain combines TRBV28 with TRBJ1-1; tentative D call: TRBD1 (5 bases). The germline V and J ends were trimmed by 4 bases and 1 base, with 13 bases remaining between them. CDR3 length equals 15 residues. Germline values: CDR1 MDHEN, CDR2 SYDVKM. The CDR3 DNA follows: TGTGCCAGCAGTTCGCGCGGGGGGGAGAACACTGAAGCTTTCTTT. Its protein product is CASSSRGGENTEAFF.

The J gene is TRBJ2-5, the V gene TRBV7-7; 9 nucleotides match TRBD1. This CDR3 has 14 amino acids. The germline gives CDR1 SSHAT, CDR2 FNYEAQ (reference sequence). With 5 bases clipped from V and 4 bases from J, the junction kept 5 bases outside the gene matches. The CDR3 DNA reads as TGTGCCAGCAGCCGGGACAGGGCCTCAGAGACCCAGTACTTC. Its translation: CASSRDRASETQYF.

V and J are TRBV18 and TRBJ2-3; D is ambiguous. Looked up from germline, CDR1 is KGHSH and CDR2 is LQKENI. CDR3 length: 11 amino acids. V was trimmed by 8 bases and J by 7 bases, leaving 10 bases between them. CDR3 protein: CASTGQNTQYF. The CDR3 coding sequence is TGTGCCAGCACCGGGCAAAATACGCAGTATTTT.

This chain links TRBV28 with TRBJ2-7; TRBD1 matches at 9 bases. CDR1 and CDR2 from the germline V gene are MDHEN and SYDVKM. V lost 4 bases and J lost 5; bases outside the gene matches: 9. The CDR3 is 15 amino acids. This CDR3 is CASSSGGQGIHEQYF. CDR3 in DNA: TGTGCCAGCAGTTCTGGGGGACAGGGAATCCACGAGCAGTACTTC.

The chain uses TRBV15 and TRBJ2-5; 8 bases map to TRBD2. This CDR3 contains 13 residues. Germline lookup yields CDR1 LNHNV and CDR2 YYDKDF (reference sequence). Trimming took 3 bases from V and 4 from J; bases not matched to a gene: 1. CDR3 region: CATSRLAGETQYF. CDR3 nucleotides: TGTGCCACCAGCAGGCTAGCGGGAGAGACCCAGTACTTC.

The V and J genes are TRBV6-5 and TRBJ2-3; D gene uncertain. Trimming removed 6 bases at V and 0 bases at J, with 10 bases between. CDR3 size: 14 residues. Per the germline V gene, CDR1 is MNHEY and CDR2 is SVGAGI. CDR3 loop: CASSRALSTDTQYF. The CDR3 DNA sequence: TGTGCCAGCAGCCGAGCCCTTAGCACAGATACGCAGTATTTT.

This chain joins TRBV19 and TRBJ1-2, with TRBD1 matching over 9 bases. Germline CDR1 reads LNHDA; CDR2 reads SQIVND (reference sequence). J lost 6 bases, V lost 5 bases, and 7 bases had no gene match. The CDR3 runs to 14 residues. This chain's CDR3 is CASSQDRGLNGYTF. The DNA of the CDR3 is TGTGCCAGTAGTCAGGACAGGGGCCTGAATGGCTACACCTTC.

V is TRBV5-4 and J is TRBJ2-2; D is undetermined. Germline CDR1 and CDR2: SGHNT and YYREEE (reference sequence). V gave up 1 base and J gave up 7 bases, with 17 bases separating them. The CDR3 consists of 16 residues. This chain's CDR3 is CASSLIRSYGIGELFF. In DNA, the CDR3 is TGTGCCAGCAGCTTGATCAGGTCGTATGGCATCGGGGAGCTGTTTTTT.

The chain is built from TRBV27 and TRBJ2-1; D remains unclear. With 2 bases removed from V and 6 bases from J, the gap between germline ends came to 14 bases. Germline V gene sequence: CDR1 MNHEY, CDR2 SMNVEV (reference sequence). The CDR3 loop spans 15 amino acids. CDR3 loop: CASSLGPSRGNEQFF. In nucleotides, the CDR3 is TGTGCCAGCAGTTTAGGCCCCTCTAGAGGCAATGAGCAGTTCTTC.

The CDR3 region has the DNA TGTGCCAGCAGTGAAACTAATGAAAAACTGTTTTTT. Encoded protein: CASSETNEKLFF. V is TRBV2 and J is TRBJ1-4; no clear D. The CDR3 totals 12 residues. From germline, CDR1 is SNHLY and CDR2 FYNNEI. Trimming removed 2 bases at V and 2 bases at J, with 0 bases between.

The chain joins TRBV5-1 to TRBJ2-7; D is uncertain. V lost 0 bases, J lost 3 bases, and 7 bases lay in between. Germline loops: CDR1 SGHRS, CDR2 YFSETQ. This CDR3 is 13 amino acids long. The CDR3: CASSLEGGYEQYF. CDR3 DNA: TGCGCCAGCAGCTTGGAGGGCGGCTACGAGCAGTACTTC.

The chain combines TRBV29-1 with TRBJ2-1, with D unclear. This CDR3 has 10 amino acids. Trimming took off 7 bases at V and 9 bases at J, with 10 bases between the two ends. Per the germline V gene, CDR1 is SQVTM and CDR2 is ANQGSEA. The CDR3 loop is CSATITEQFF. The CDR3 nucleotides are TGCAGCGCCACTATTACTGAGCAGTTCTTC.

The chain couples TRBV5-5 to TRBJ2-7; 12 bases line up with TRBD1. There are 15 residues in the CDR3. Germline-derived CDR1 and CDR2 are SGHKS and YYEKEE (reference sequence). With 0 bases clipped from V and 2 bases from J, the junction kept 0 bases outside the gene matches. The CDR3 loop reads CASSLGDRGPYEQYF. DNA for the CDR3: TGTGCCAGCAGCTTGGGGGACAGGGGGCCCTACGAGCAGTACTTC.

V and J are TRBV11-2 and TRBJ2-1, with 8 bases matching TRBD2. The CDR3 runs to 12 residues. V lost 4 bases and J lost 9; bases outside the gene matches: 2. Germline CDR1 and CDR2: SGHAT and FQNNGV. In DNA, the CDR3 is TGTGCCAGCAGCTCGGGAGGGGGTGAGCAGTTCTTC. Translating it yields CASSSGGGEQFF.

The gene calls are TRBV15 and TRBJ2-1; TRBD1 matches 8 bases. CDR1 is LNHNV, CDR2 YYDKDF, per germline (reference sequence). The CDR3 is 16 amino acids. The V segment lost 1 base and the J segment 8 bases; nucleotides outside the gene matches: 10. The DNA of the CDR3 is TGTGCCACCAGCAGAGTACAGGGGGGAATCGGCGATGAGCAGTTCTTC. As protein: CATSRVQGGIGDEQFF.

This chain joins TRBV5-1 and TRBJ1-1; D possibly corresponds to TRBD1 (6 bases). V was cut by 0 bases and J by 7 bases, with 13 bases left in between. Per germline, CDR1 SGHRS and CDR2 YFSETQ. There are 14 residues in the CDR3. This chain's CDR3 is CASSLGRGVGEAFF. The CDR3 DNA reads as TGCGCCAGCAGCTTGGGAAGGGGGGTCGGTGAAGCTTTCTTT. Looking up the rest from reference TRBV5-1 and TRBJ1-1 gives the full variable domain: KAGVTQTPRYLIKTRGQQVTLSCSPISGHRSVSWYQQTPGQGLQFLFEYFSETQRNKGNFPGRFSGRQFSNSRSEMNVSTLELGDSALYLCASSLGRGVGEAFFGQGTRLTVV.